One sample yielded the 9 T cell receptor beta chains listed below, sequenced in a study of cytomegalovirus exposure and HLA in healthy donors. PCR amplification relied on 60 Vbeta primers (plus 13 Jbeta primers). Sequenced by immunoSEQ multiplex PCR; TCRdb stores in-frame clones only, minus some. The data hold around 180,000 clones, with around 87% observed a single time. Sequenced: PBMCs. The receptor set was obtained from a young woman in good health and CMV-seronegative.

The chain joins TRBV29-1 to TRBJ2-3; D is possibly TRBD2 (6 bases). Germline CDR1 SQVTM, CDR2 ANQGSEA. This CDR3 has 12 amino acids. Between the trimmed V and J ends, which lost 4 bases and 1 base, there was a span of 6 bases. The CDR3, as DNA: TGCAGCGTTGGGGGGGGCACAGATACGCAGTATTTT. It is translated as CSVGGGTDTQYF.

This chain joins TRBV6-6 and TRBJ1-4; D is possibly TRBD1 (5 bases). This CDR3 has 14 residues. Germline CDR1 MNHNY, CDR2 SVGAGI (reference sequence). Trimming pared 5 bases from V and 4 bases from J, leaving 11 bases between. The CDR3 loop reads CASSQTDNNEKLFF. In nucleotides, the CDR3 is TGTGCCAGCAGTCAGACAGATAATAATGAAAAACTGTTTTTT.

This chain links TRBV27 with TRBJ1-5; TRBD1 matches at 9 bases. CDR1 is MNHEY and CDR2 is SMNVEV in the germline V gene (reference sequence). The trim removed 5 bases at V and 7 bases at J, leaving 12 bases unmatched. CDR3 length equals 16 residues. The CDR3 coding sequence is TGTGCCAGCAGTGCACGCCCAGGGACAGGGATACAGCCCCAGCATTTT. Its translation is CASSARPGTGIQPQHF.

The chain combines TRBV4-2 with TRBJ1-1; D possibly corresponds to TRBD1 (5 bases). This CDR3 is 15 amino acids long. Trimming cost V 5 bases and J 3 bases, with 16 bases left between them. The germline V gene has CDR1 LGHNA and CDR2 YNFKEQ. The DNA of the CDR3 is TGTGCCAGCAGCATCCAAACCGGGGGGTACACTGAAGCTTTCTTT. Translating gives CASSIQTGGYTEAFF.

Turning to this clone: One end of the junction fails to match germline, which may point to a read error. The V and J genes are TRBV20-1 and TRBJ2-5; tentatively, D is TRBD1 (6 bases). CDR1 is DFQATT, CDR2 SNEGSKA, per germline (reference sequence). The CDR3 has 11 residues. The CDR3 DNA reads TGTACAGGGACGTACCAAGAGACCCAGTACTTC. Residues: CTGTYQETQYF.

The chain has TRBV4-1 and TRBJ2-7, with D possibly TRBD1 on 5 matching bases. The germline V gene encodes CDR1 MGHRA and CDR2 YSYEKL. V lost 3 bases, J lost 5 bases, and 17 bases lay in between. This CDR3 is 15 amino acids long. CDR3 bases: TGCGCCAGCAGCCACCTACGGAAGGGGATCCACGAGCAGTACTTC. Translating it yields CASSHLRKGIHEQYF.

The gene calls are TRBV29-1 and TRBJ1-2; D uncertain. Trimming cost V 0 bases and J 7 bases, with 18 bases left between them. Per the germline V gene, CDR1 is SQVTM and CDR2 is ANQGSEA. The CDR3 totals 15 residues. The CDR3 DNA reads as TGCAGCGTTGAAGATTTGGAGTCGGTACATGGTGGCTACACCTTC. Encoded protein: CSVEDLESVHGGYTF.

This clone was seen a single time. V is TRBV7-9 and J is TRBJ1-1, with 9 bases aligning to TRBD1. With V trimmed by 4 bases and J by 0 bases, 6 bases remained unmatched. The CDR3 consists of 16 residues. Looked up from germline, CDR1 is SEHNR and CDR2 is FQNEAQ (reference sequence). CDR3 nucleotides: TGTGCCAGCAGCTCGACCAGACAGGGGGTGAACACTGAAGCTTTCTTT. This sequence encodes CASSSTRQGVNTEAFF.

The J gene is TRBJ1-3, the V gene TRBV4-3; D may be TRBD1 (5 bases). This CDR3 has 17 residues. Deletions cut 0 bases from V and 0 bases from J, with 12 bases between. Germline CDR1 and CDR2: LGHNA and YSLEER. The CDR3 reads CASSQDTGPFSGNTIYF. CDR3 coding DNA: TGCGCCAGCAGCCAAGATACAGGTCCTTTCTCTGGAAACACCATATATTTT.